These 15 T cell receptor beta chains came from one sample sequenced in a study of blood T cell repertoires in COVID-19. The assay was immunoSEQ multiplex PCR, and TCRdb's table has in-frame clones only and misses some. The sample lists tens of thousands of clones; about 86% were seen once. The sample was peripheral blood. These receptors all stem from a man aged 80 or over in a cohort sampled during active COVID-19.

The V gene is TRBV7-9, the J gene TRBJ2-5; D might be TRBD1 (7 bases). CDR3 size: 17 residues. Trimming took 1 base from V and 8 from J, leaving 23 bases between them. CDR1 and CDR2 from the germline V gene are SEHNR and FQNEAQ (reference sequence). The CDR3 region is CASSLVNLTGTVGTQYF. In DNA form, the CDR3 reads TGTGCCAGCAGCTTAGTCAATTTGACAGGGACTGTAGGTACCCAGTACTTC.

In DNA, the CDR3 is TGTGCCAGTAGGCGTCTTCCGGGACAGGGGAACCATGGCTACACCTTC. Its translation is CASRRLPGQGNHGYTF. The genes are TRBV19 and TRBJ1-2; TRBD1 matches 10 bases. CDR1 is LNHDA and CDR2 is SQIVND in the germline V gene (reference sequence). Losses at the gene ends were 6 bases for V and 6 bases for J; bases not matched to a gene: 13. The CDR3 runs 16 residues.

This clone was observed once. This chain links TRBV10-2 with TRBJ2-7, with 8 bases lining up with TRBD2. V was clipped by 5 bases and J by 2 bases; unmatched bases: 2. Germline V CDR1 and CDR2: WSHSY, SAAADI. The CDR3 contains 13 residues. The CDR3 is CASSTSGPYEQYV. The CDR3 region has the DNA TGCGCCAGCAGTACTAGCGGTCCCTACGAGCAGTACGTC.

A single count supports this clone. This chain joins TRBV2 and TRBJ1-5; TRBD1 agrees at 9 bases. Germline V gene sequence: CDR1 SNHLY, CDR2 FYNNEI. With V trimmed by 6 bases and J by 7 bases, 7 bases remained unmatched. The CDR3 consists of 14 residues. The CDR3 DNA follows: TGTGCCAGCAGGACAGGACAGGGGTTACAGCCCCAGCATTTT. Translating gives CASRTGQGLQPQHF.

This sequence joins TRBV27 and TRBJ1-2, with 7 bases aligning to TRBD1. V trimming: 5 bases; J trimming: 2 bases; junction bases outside the gene matches: 8. The CDR3 extends over 15 amino acids. Germline-derived CDR1 and CDR2 are MNHEY and SMNVEV (reference sequence). The CDR3 spells CASSPLDRRNYGYTF. For the CDR3, the DNA is TGTGCCAGCAGTCCTCTGGACAGGAGGAACTATGGCTACACCTTC.

This clone was counted between two and nine times. The rearrangement uses TRBV5-5 and TRBJ2-1; TRBD2 matches 10 bases. With V trimmed by 2 bases and J by 2 bases, 4 bases remained unmatched. Germline CDR1 and CDR2: SGHKS and YYEKEE (reference sequence). This CDR3 has 16 residues. The CDR3 protein is CASSLPSGGAYNEQFF. CDR3 bases: TGTGCCAGCAGCTTACCTAGCGGGGGCGCCTACAATGAGCAGTTCTTC.

The chain carries TRBV19 and TRBJ1-2; the D gene is possibly TRBD1 (6 bases). The length of the CDR3 is 12 residues. In germline, CDR1 is LNHDA, CDR2 SQIVND (reference sequence). Trimming shortened V by 3 bases and J by 8 bases, and 10 bases separated the two germline ends. The DNA of the CDR3 is TGTGCCAGTAGTATGGGCCAGGGGGGCTACACCTTC. Its translation: CASSMGQGGYTF.

This chain uses TRBV7-3 with TRBJ1-1; 8 positions match TRBD1. CDR1 SGHTA and CDR2 FQGTGA come from the germline V gene. With 2 bases clipped from V and 4 bases from J, the junction kept 3 bases outside the gene matches. This CDR3 has 14 amino acids. The CDR3, as DNA: TGTGCCAGCAGCTTACGACAGGGGAGCACTGAAGCTTTCTTT. Its protein product is CASSLRQGSTEAFF.

V and J are TRBV5-1 and TRBJ2-3, with TRBD2 as a possible D gene (5 bases). The ends were cut back, 5 bases at V and 0 bases at J, with 10 bases in the middle. Germline V gene lookup returns CDR1 SGHRS and CDR2 YFSETQ. The CDR3 is 14 residues long. Here the CDR3 reads CASRRGLSTDTQYF. Written as DNA, the CDR3 is TGCGCCAGCAGACGCGGGCTCAGCACAGATACGCAGTATTTT.

The chain has TRBV6-5 and TRBJ1-6, with 7 bases that match TRBD1. V trimming: 3 bases; J trimming: 15 bases; junction bases outside the gene matches: 8. This CDR3 has 13 residues. The germline CDR1 and CDR2 sequences are MNHEY and SVGAGI. CDR3 in amino acids: CASSYYGQVHLHF. CDR3 DNA sequence: TGTGCCAGCAGTTATTATGGACAGGTTCACCTCCACTTT.

This chain uses TRBV6-5 with TRBJ1-1; D may be TRBD1 (6 bases). Looked up from germline, CDR1 is MNHEY and CDR2 is SVGAGI. This CDR3 region has 11 residues. V was clipped by 4 bases and J by 7 bases, with 7 bases between them. Written as DNA, the CDR3 is TGTGCCAGCAGTTTGGACAGTGAAGCTTTCTTT. This codes for CASSLDSEAFF.

The J gene is TRBJ2-6, the V gene TRBV2, with D perhaps matching TRBD2 (6 bases). The germline V gene encodes CDR1 SNHLY and CDR2 FYNNEI. V lost 1 base, J lost 2 bases, and 9 bases lay in between. The length of the CDR3 is 16 residues. CDR3 residues: CASSEEGGTGANVLTF. In DNA form, the CDR3 reads TGTGCCAGCAGTGAAGAGGGAGGTACTGGGGCCAACGTCCTGACTTTC.

J is TRBJ1-4 and V is TRBV7-6, with 12 nucleotides matching TRBD1. Germline V gives CDR1 SGHVS, CDR2 FNYEAQ. CDR3 length: 17 residues. The V gene end was trimmed by 1 base and the J gene end by 6 bases; junction bases not matched to a gene: 6. CDR3 DNA: TGTGCCAGCAGCTTAGGCGGGGGACAGGGGGCCTATGAAAAACTGTTTTTT. It yields the protein CASSLGGGQGAYEKLFF.

The DNA of the CDR3 is TGTGCCAGCAGCGATTCCCGAGGGCAAGAGACCCAGTACTTC. Translation: CASSDSRGQETQYF. This sequence joins TRBV5-4 and TRBJ2-5, with TRBD2 as a possible D gene (5 bases). Trimming took 4 bases from V and 2 from J, leaving 12 bases between them. The CDR3 spans 14 residues. From germline, CDR1 is SGHNT and CDR2 YYREEE (reference sequence).

The chain combines TRBV5-1 with TRBJ2-1; perhaps TRBD2 as D (5 bases). The CDR3 length is 16 residues. Germline V lookup: CDR1 SGHRS, CDR2 YFSETQ. V lost 4 bases and J 7 bases, leaving 21 bases between the germline ends. The CDR3: CASSRITRPLGNEQFF. DNA of the CDR3: TGCGCCAGCAGCCGGATTACTAGGCCCTTAGGGAATGAGCAGTTCTTC.